One and the same sample provided the 28 T cell receptor beta chains below, sequenced in a study of beta chain features in type 1 diabetes. Overall study results and limits: TCRB CDR3s from Type 1 diabetes patients were moderately but significantly shorter in all four CD4+ subsets.

Since all of the isolated RNA was reverse transcribed, expressed TCRB transcripts were what got sequenced. Sequencing used immunoSEQ multiplex PCR; TCRdb keeps in-frame clones, though not all of them. The sample comprises approximately 730,000 clones, 13% of which are singletons, and about 0.02% rests with the top ten. Their cognate antigens are unknown. The sample comprised naive CD4+ T cells from blood. The source of these receptors is a man aged 18 to 30 with type 1 diabetes.

This clone appeared a few times. The chain couples TRBV30 to TRBJ1-2, with D maybe TRBD1 (6 bases). Germline CDR1 GTSNPN, CDR2 SVGIG (reference sequence). This CDR3 has 15 amino acids. Trimming took 0 bases from V and 2 from J, leaving 13 bases between them. The CDR3 DNA follows: TGTGCCTGGAGTGTACACGGACAGAAGAACTATGGCTACACCTTC. It specifies CAWSVHGQKNYGYTF. Filled out from reference TRBV30 and TRBJ1-2, the complete variable domain reads SQTIHQWPATLVQPVGSPLSLECTVEGTSNPNLYWYRQAAGRGLQLLFYSVGIGQISSEVPQNLSASRPQDRQFILSSKKLLLSDSGFYLCAWSVHGQKNYGYTFGSGTRLTVV.

This chain connects TRBV30 to TRBJ2-4; 10 bases line up with TRBD2. With V trimmed by 1 base and J by 0 bases, 9 bases remained unmatched. CDR1 and CDR2 (germline): GTSNPN, SVGIG (reference sequence). The CDR3 is 18 amino acids. CDR3 amino acids: CAWSAPLAGILAKNIQYF. CDR3 nucleotide sequence: TGTGCCTGGAGTGCCCCACTAGCGGGGATCCTAGCCAAAAACATTCAGTACTTC.

This clone was found a few times. The V gene is TRBV7-2, the J gene TRBJ2-7; D remains ambiguous. The CDR3 runs 12 residues. Trimming left V 1 base short and J 3 bases short, with 4 bases between. CDR1 is SGHTA and CDR2 is FQGNSA in the germline V gene. In nucleotides, the CDR3 is TGTGCCAGCAGCTTAGGGTACTACGAGCAGTACTTC. Translation gives CASSLGYYEQYF.

The chain recombines TRBV11-3 with TRBJ1-2; 7 bases match TRBD1. Germline lookup yields CDR1 SGHNT and CDR2 YENEEA. This CDR3 has 14 amino acids. The trim removed 2 bases at V and 2 bases at J, leaving 2 bases unmatched. The CDR3 DNA follows: TGTGCCAGCAGCTTACAACAGGGGAACTATGGCTACACCTTC. Residues: CASSLQQGNYGYTF.

The CDR3 loop reads CASSQYTEAFF. The CDR3 DNA reads as TGTGCCAGCAGCCAGTACACTGAAGCTTTCTTT. The chain has TRBV7-2 and TRBJ1-1; D gene ambiguous. The ends were cut back, 5 bases at V and 3 bases at J, with 4 bases in the middle. The CDR3 covers 11 residues. CDR1 is SGHTA, CDR2 FQGNSA, per germline.

CDR3 in amino acids: CASSFLAGVAYGYTF. The CDR3 DNA is TGTGCCAGCAGCTTCCTGGCGGGGGTTGCCTATGGCTACACCTTC. This chain joins TRBV7-2 and TRBJ1-2; maybe TRBD1 (5 bases). Germline V gives CDR1 SGHTA, CDR2 FQGNSA. The V end was cut by 3 bases, the J end by 4 bases, with 15 bases between. CDR3 size: 15 residues. Full variable domain (outside the CDR3, taken from reference TRBV7-2 and TRBJ1-2): GAGVSQSPSNKVTEKGKDVELRCDPISGHTALYWYRQSLGQGLEFLIYFQGNSAPDKSGLPSDRFSAERTGGSVSTLTIQRTQQEDSAVYLCASSFLAGVAYGYTFGSGTRLTVV.

As to this clone: Within the sample, other DNA sequences also encode this same CDR3. The chain combines TRBV29-1 with TRBJ1-1; 8 bases are shared with TRBD1. CDR1 SQVTM and CDR2 ANQGSEA come from the germline V gene. The V and J ends lost 5 bases and 1 base, in that order; junction bases with no gene match: 3. The CDR3 sequence is 13 residues long. This CDR3 is CSVRDRGNTEAFF. CDR3 nucleotides: TGCAGCGTTAGAGACAGGGGGAACACTGAAGCTTTCTTT.

The chain links TRBV15 to TRBJ2-7; 7 bases are a match to TRBD1. The CDR3 loop spans 13 amino acids. Germline-derived CDR1 and CDR2 are LNHNV and YYDKDF (reference sequence). Germline trimming cut 2 bases from V and 5 bases from J; bases unmatched to any gene: 3. Here the CDR3 DNA reads TGTGCCACCAGCAGAAACCAGGGGGACGAGCAGTACTTC. It translates to CATSRNQGDEQYF.

This clone was seen a handful of times. This chain links TRBV5-4 with TRBJ1-4, with 12 bases aligning to TRBD1. This CDR3 has 14 residues. The V and J ends lost 3 bases and 7 bases, in that order; junction bases with no gene match: 1. CDR1 SGHNT and CDR2 YYREEE come from the germline V gene (reference sequence). The CDR3 coding sequence is TGTGCCAGCAGCTGGGACAGGGGGCTTGAAAAACTGTTTTTT. Protein: CASSWDRGLEKLFF. Using reference TRBV5-4 and TRBJ1-4 for the parts outside the CDR3, the full variable domain is ETGVTQSPTHLIKTRGQQVTLRCSSQSGHNTVSWYQQALGQGPQFIFQYYREEENGRGNFPPRFSGLQFPNYSSELNVNALELDDSALYLCASSWDRGLEKLFFGSGTQLSVL.

This clone was seen a handful of times. V is TRBV7-9 and J is TRBJ2-1; D is possibly TRBD1 (6 bases). V was trimmed by 2 bases and J by 4 bases, leaving 9 bases between them. From germline, CDR1 is SEHNR and CDR2 FQNEAQ (reference sequence). The CDR3 sequence is 14 residues long. The CDR3, as DNA: TGTGCCAGCAGCTTACAGGGGCCGTACAATGAGCAGTTCTTC. It codes for CASSLQGPYNEQFF.

There are a few counts of this clone. This chain links TRBV15 with TRBJ1-5; no firm D call. Trimming took off 1 base at V and 5 bases at J, with 9 bases between the two ends. The germline gives CDR1 LNHNV, CDR2 YYDKDF (reference sequence). This CDR3 is built from 14 residues. The CDR3 reads CATSRARIDQPQHF. As DNA, the CDR3 is TGTGCCACCAGCAGAGCCAGGATCGATCAGCCCCAGCATTTT.

V gene TRBV11-2 combines with J gene TRBJ1-1; no clear D. The CDR3 consists of 13 residues. V was clipped by 5 bases and J by 5 bases, with 12 bases between them. In germline, CDR1 is SGHAT, CDR2 FQNNGV. The CDR3 protein is CASSAQLGTEAFF. CDR3 coding DNA: TGTGCCAGCAGCGCCCAGCTAGGGACTGAAGCTTTCTTT.

This chain links TRBV7-9 with TRBJ1-1, with D tentatively TRBD1 (5 bases). The V gene's germline CDR1 is SEHNR and CDR2 FQNEAQ (reference sequence). The CDR3 has 14 residues. The V gene lost 2 bases and the J gene lost 4 bases, with 11 bases spanning the gap. Written as DNA, the CDR3 is TGTGCCAGCAGCTTACCCGGGACTCCCACTGAAGCTTTCTTT. Protein: CASSLPGTPTEAFF. The full variable domain, with the rest looked up from reference TRBV7-9 and TRBJ1-1, is DTGVSQNPRHKITKRGQNVTFRCDPISEHNRLYWYRQTLGQGPEFLTYFQNEAQLEKSRLLSDRFSAERPKGSFSTLEIQRTEQGDSAMYLCASSLPGTPTEAFFGQGTRLTVV.

This clone was counted between two and nine times. V and J are TRBV7-9 and TRBJ1-6, with TRBD1 matching over 7 bases. The V gene end was trimmed by 3 bases and the J gene end by 8 bases; junction bases not matched to a gene: 7. CDR1 is SEHNR and CDR2 is FQNEAQ in the germline V gene (reference sequence). The CDR3 covers 15 residues. Written as DNA, the CDR3 is TGTGCCAGCAGCTTGACAGGGATCGGGGATTCACCCCTCCACTTT. Translated: CASSLTGIGDSPLHF.

This clone has just a few counts. The chain employs TRBV4-1 and TRBJ2-3, with D maybe TRBD1 (6 bases). CDR3 length equals 15 residues. V was shortened by 4 bases and J by 4 bases, with 15 bases between the two germline ends. The germline V gene has CDR1 MGHRA and CDR2 YSYEKL. The CDR3 sequence: CASSLLPRGPDTQYF. In nucleotides, the CDR3 is TGCGCCAGCAGCCTATTGCCCAGGGGTCCAGATACGCAGTATTTT.

As concerns this clone: The sample carries other DNA sequences with the same CDR3. The chain combines TRBV5-1 with TRBJ2-3; D not certain. This CDR3 spans 13 amino acids. Per the germline V gene, CDR1 is SGHRS and CDR2 is YFSETQ. The germline V and J ends were trimmed by 1 base and 0 bases, with 3 bases remaining between them. CDR3 region: CASSLISTDTQYF. The DNA for the CDR3 is TGCGCCAGCAGCTTGATCAGCACAGATACGCAGTATTTT.

The V and J genes are TRBV28 and TRBJ2-3; no firm D call. Germline CDR1 reads MDHEN; CDR2 reads SYDVKM. The CDR3 is 14 residues long. Trimming shortened V by 2 bases and J by 8 bases, and 14 bases separated the two germline ends. CDR3 in DNA: TGTGCCAGCAGTTTACCCTCTAGTCAGGCTACGCAGTATTTT. It specifies CASSLPSSQATQYF.

V usage is TRBV25-1 and J usage is TRBJ1-4; D is possibly TRBD1 (6 bases). V lost 5 bases and J lost 8, with 18 bases in between. This CDR3 comprises 15 residues. Per germline, CDR1 MGHDK and CDR2 SYGVNS. This chain's CDR3 is CASSPRGPAEEKLFF. Written as DNA, the CDR3 is TGTGCCAGCAGTCCACGGGGGCCGGCGGAAGAAAAACTGTTTTTT.

V and J are TRBV5-1 and TRBJ1-5, with TRBD1 identical over 12 bases. Germline CDR1 reads SGHRS; CDR2 reads YFSETQ. V shed 3 bases and J 8 bases; nucleotides not matched to a gene: 6. The CDR3 has 15 residues. CDR3 sequence (DNA): TGCGCCAGCAGCTGGGGGACAGGGGGCAGGGAGCCCCAGCATTTT. It specifies CASSWGTGGREPQHF.

This clone turned up a few times. The chain couples TRBV5-1 to TRBJ2-2, with 9 bases fitting TRBD1. The CDR3 consists of 15 residues. Per germline, CDR1 SGHRS and CDR2 YFSETQ. The V gene end was trimmed by 4 bases and the J gene end by 0 bases; junction bases not matched to a gene: 1. The CDR3 loop reads CASSRDRANTGELFF. CDR3 nucleotide sequence: TGCGCCAGCAGCCGGGACAGGGCGAACACCGGGGAGCTGTTTTTT.

This clone appeared a few times. The chain is built from TRBV4-1 and TRBJ1-5; D is unresolved. The CDR3 is 13 amino acids. Germline V CDR1 and CDR2: MGHRA, YSYEKL. Trimming took 2 bases from V and 10 from J, leaving 12 bases between them. The CDR3 bases are TGCGCCAGCAGCCAACCAGGAGAGGTCCCCCAGCATTTT. It yields the protein CASSQPGEVPQHF.

This clone was counted only a few times. In the same sample, other DNA sequences code for this CDR3. The chain couples TRBV7-9 to TRBJ2-5; D unresolved. The CDR3 is made up of 11 amino acids. V lost 8 bases and J 5 bases, leaving 9 bases between the germline ends. Germline V lookup: CDR1 SEHNR, CDR2 FQNEAQ (reference sequence). In DNA, the CDR3 is TGTGCCAGCTCTCCCGGGGAGACCCAGTACTTC. Its translation is CASSPGETQYF.

The rearrangement links TRBV6-1 to TRBJ2-1; the match to TRBD1 covers 7 bases. The CDR3 totals 15 residues. J gave up 8 bases and V 4 bases, and 11 bases lay outside the gene matches. The germline CDR1 and CDR2 sequences are MNHNS and SASEGT. The CDR3 DNA sequence: TGTGCCAGCAGTGCCTACAGGGGCGATTGGGATGAGCAGTTCTTC. Amino acid sequence: CASSAYRGDWDEQFF.

The rearrangement joins TRBV6-5 to TRBJ2-5; D possibly uses TRBD1 or TRBD2 (5 bases each). The germline CDR1 and CDR2 sequences are MNHEY and SVGAGI. Trimming pared 1 base from V and 4 bases from J, leaving 10 bases between. The CDR3 sequence is 14 residues long. CDR3 nucleotide sequence: TGTGCCAGCAGTTACTTAACGGGGCGAGAGACCCAGTACTTC. It encodes CASSYLTGRETQYF.

This rearrangement joins TRBV30 to TRBJ1-3; D is ambiguous. Between the trimmed V and J ends, which lost 8 bases and 0 bases, there was a span of 14 bases. Germline CDR1 GTSNPN, CDR2 SVGIG (reference sequence). The CDR3 sequence is 14 residues long. The CDR3 region is CAQSRAFSGNTIYF. The DNA for the CDR3 is TGTGCCCAATCCCGGGCCTTCTCTGGAAACACCATATATTTT.

J is TRBJ2-1 and V is TRBV6-1; 7 nucleotides agree with TRBD2. Trimming took 4 bases from V and 7 from J; bases not matched to a gene: 10. The CDR3 extends over 15 amino acids. Per the germline V gene, CDR1 is MNHNS and CDR2 is SASEGT. The CDR3 reads CASSGLTSDGNEQFF. In nucleotides, the CDR3 is TGTGCCAGCAGTGGACTTACTAGCGACGGAAATGAGCAGTTCTTC.

The V gene is TRBV7-9, the J gene TRBJ1-2; no firm D call. This CDR3 has 12 residues. The V and J ends lost 5 bases and 6 bases respectively, with 10 bases between them. From germline, CDR1 is SEHNR and CDR2 FQNEAQ (reference sequence). CDR3 amino acids: CASSLGRDGYTF. CDR3 nucleotide sequence: TGTGCCAGCAGCCTAGGGAGGGATGGCTACACCTTC.

The chain carries TRBV4-1 and TRBJ1-4; 8 bases fit TRBD1. The junction had 8 bases not matched to a gene; V was cut back by 4 bases and J by 13 bases. This CDR3 spans 13 amino acids. Germline-derived CDR1 and CDR2 are MGHRA and YSYEKL. This CDR3 reads CASSPSEQGGLFF. The CDR3 bases are TGCGCCAGCAGCCCGAGCGAACAGGGGGGACTGTTTTTT.